The 13 T cell receptor beta chains in this list originate from one sample, sequenced in a study of T cells after yellow fever vaccination. TCRdb passed the 5' RACE reads through MiXCR, listing each CDR3 protein once. The top ten hold around 17% of the sample, which has 300,000 to 400,000 distinct CDR3 sequences, about 8.7% seen once. The material was PBMCs, obtained on the day of the first yellow fever vaccination. The source is a man aged 18 to 29 who received the YFV17D yellow fever vaccine.

This clonotype was detected many times. J is TRBJ1-5 and V is TRBV20-1, with D uncertain. The CDR3 extends over 13 amino acids. The V and J ends lost 0 bases and 4 bases respectively, with 7 bases between them. CDR1 and CDR2 from the germline V gene are DFQATT and SNEGSKA (reference sequence). In DNA form, the CDR3 reads TGCAGTGCTAGAGACAGCGGAAATCAGCCCCAGCATTTT. It codes for CSARDSGNQPQHF.

V gene TRBV5-5 combines with J gene TRBJ1-5, with 9 bases lining up with TRBD1. Germline V gene data show CDR1 as SGHKS and CDR2 as YYEKEE (reference sequence). The CDR3 covers 15 residues. The ends lost 4 bases at V and 6 bases at J; junction bases unmatched: 8. The CDR3 DNA follows: TGTGCCAGCAGCAATGGGACAGGGTACAGTCAGCCCCAGCATTTT. It yields the protein CASSNGTGYSQPQHF.

Ten or more counts support this clonotype. The chain is built from TRBV7-8 and TRBJ2-5; 11 bases match TRBD2. V shed 4 bases and J 4 bases; nucleotides not matched to a gene: 11. Germline CDR1 reads SGHVS; CDR2 reads FQNEAQ. The CDR3 runs 17 residues. As DNA, the CDR3 is TGTGCCAGCAGCTCGACTGGGCTAGCGGGGGGTCTAGAGACCCAGTACTTC. Translation gives CASSSTGLAGGLETQYF. The variable domain in full, completed from reference TRBV7-8 and TRBJ2-5, reads GAGVSQSPRYKVAKRGQDVALRCDPISGHVSLFWYQQALGQGPEFLTYFQNEAQLDKSGLPSDRFFAERPEGSVSTLKIQRTQQEDSAVYLCASSSTGLAGGLETQYFGPGTRLLVL.

This chain connects TRBV6-5 to TRBJ2-2; D possibly uses TRBD1 or TRBD2 (5 bases each). Germline V gene lookup returns CDR1 MNHEY and CDR2 SVGAGI. This CDR3 comprises 16 residues. The germline V and J ends were trimmed by 0 bases and 0 bases, with 8 bases remaining between them. For the CDR3, the DNA is TGTGCCAGCAGTTACTCGCAGGGAGCGAACACCGGGGAGCTGTTTTTT. The encoded protein is CASSYSQGANTGELFF.

This clonotype was detected many times. The chain has TRBV11-1 and TRBJ2-3; D perhaps matches TRBD1 (6 bases). CDR3 length equals 16 residues. Germline V gene lookup returns CDR1 SGHAT and CDR2 FQDESV (reference sequence). V lost 2 bases, J lost 2 bases, and 14 bases lay in between. Written as DNA, the CDR3 is TGTGCCAGCAGCTTAAATGACAGGCTAATCACAGATACGCAGTATTTT. The encoded protein is CASSLNDRLITDTQYF.

With respect to this clonotype: One end of the junction varies from germline; a read error may be responsible. This rearrangement joins TRBV2 to TRBJ2-1, with 10 positions matching TRBD2. The CDR3 has 15 residues. The germline gives CDR1 SNHLY, CDR2 FYNNEI. The CDR3 here is CASSILAGAYKEQFF. CDR3 nucleotide sequence: TGTGCCAGCAGTATTCTAGCGGGGGCTTACAAGGAGCAGTTCTTC.

This clonotype was seen repeatedly, ten times or more. The chain couples TRBV4-1 to TRBJ2-3, with 7 bases lining up with TRBD2. J gave up 3 bases and V 5 bases, and 11 bases lay outside the gene matches. CDR3 size: 16 residues. The germline CDR1 and CDR2 sequences are MGHRA and YSYEKL. Here the CDR3 reads CASSSPERGVTDTQYF. The CDR3 DNA sequence: TGCGCCAGCAGCTCCCCAGAGCGGGGAGTTACAGATACGCAGTATTTT.

This clonotype has at least ten counts. V and J are TRBV5-1 and TRBJ2-3, with TRBD1 matching over 7 bases. The CDR3 is 15 amino acids. The germline gives CDR1 SGHRS, CDR2 YFSETQ. J lost 2 bases, V lost 7 bases, and 10 bases had no gene match. CDR3 sequence reads: CASRTAGGATDTQYF. The CDR3 bases are TGCGCCAGCCGCACCGCAGGGGGAGCCACAGATACGCAGTATTTT.

This clonotype was recorded many times. One junction end disagrees with the germline gene, perhaps due to a read error. The CDR3: CASREAGSTDTQYF. DNA for the CDR3: TGTGCCAGCAGAGAAGCGGGGAGCACAGATACGCAGTATTTT. This rearrangement joins TRBV6-1 to TRBJ2-3; TRBD2 matches 7 bases. Germline V gives CDR1 MNHNS, CDR2 SASEGT. This CDR3 has 14 amino acids.

This clonotype was seen a few times. CDR3 amino acids: CSAPGLNTGELFF. As DNA, the CDR3 is TGCAGCGCGCCGGGACTTAACACCGGGGAGCTGTTTTTT. The V and J genes are TRBV29-1 and TRBJ2-2; tentative D call: TRBD2 (6 bases). CDR3 length: 13 residues. V lost 7 bases to trimming and J lost 2 bases, with 11 bases between them. Germline CDR1 SQVTM, CDR2 ANQGSEA.

The genes are TRBV24-1 and TRBJ1-1, with D uncertain. Trimming removed 8 bases at V and 4 bases at J, with 7 bases between. Per the germline V gene, CDR1 is KGHDR and CDR2 is SFDVKD. The CDR3 is made up of 11 amino acids. The DNA of the CDR3 is TGTGCCACCACATCAGGCACTGAAGCTTTCTTT. Translation gives CATTSGTEAFF.

This clonotype was observed a few times. The chain links TRBV20-1 to TRBJ2-3; D uncertain. Germline values: CDR1 DFQATT, CDR2 SNEGSKA (reference sequence). Trimming took off 5 bases at V and 6 bases at J, with 12 bases between the two ends. This CDR3 has 12 residues. The CDR3 bases are TGCAGTGCTGAGGATCGGGTGGATACGCAGTATTTT. Its protein product is CSAEDRVDTQYF.

This chain uses TRBV7-8 with TRBJ2-1; no reliable D call. V lost 1 base, J lost 5 bases, and 12 bases lay in between. Germline V gene lookup returns CDR1 SGHVS and CDR2 FQNEAQ. This CDR3 spans 15 amino acids. The DNA of the CDR3 is TGTGCCAGCAGCTTAGGGCAGGTCGGAAACAATGAGCAGTTCTTC. Residues: CASSLGQVGNNEQFF. Together with reference TRBV7-8 and TRBJ2-1, the CDR3 gives the full variable domain: GAGVSQSPRYKVAKRGQDVALRCDPISGHVSLFWYQQALGQGPEFLTYFQNEAQLDKSGLPSDRFFAERPEGSVSTLKIQRTQQEDSAVYLCASSLGQVGNNEQFFGPGTRLTVL.